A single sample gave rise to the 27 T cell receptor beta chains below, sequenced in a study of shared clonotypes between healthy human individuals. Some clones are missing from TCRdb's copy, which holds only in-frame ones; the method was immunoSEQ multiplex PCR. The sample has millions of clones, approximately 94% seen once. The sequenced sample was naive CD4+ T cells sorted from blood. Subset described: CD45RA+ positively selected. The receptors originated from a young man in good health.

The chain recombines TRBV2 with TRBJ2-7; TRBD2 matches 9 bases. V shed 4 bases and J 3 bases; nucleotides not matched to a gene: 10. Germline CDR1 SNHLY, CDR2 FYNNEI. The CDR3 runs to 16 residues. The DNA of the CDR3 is TGTGCCAGCAGTGCTGAAGCGGGAGGCTCGAACTACGAGCAGTACTTC. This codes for CASSAEAGGSNYEQYF.

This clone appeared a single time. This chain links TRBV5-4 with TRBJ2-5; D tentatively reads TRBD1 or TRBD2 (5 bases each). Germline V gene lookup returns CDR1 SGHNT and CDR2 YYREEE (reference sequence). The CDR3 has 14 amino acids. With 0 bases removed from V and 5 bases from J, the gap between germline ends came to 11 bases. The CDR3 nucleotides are TGTGCCAGCAGCTTGGTGGGCAGGGAGGAGACCCAGTACTTC. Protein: CASSLVGREETQYF.

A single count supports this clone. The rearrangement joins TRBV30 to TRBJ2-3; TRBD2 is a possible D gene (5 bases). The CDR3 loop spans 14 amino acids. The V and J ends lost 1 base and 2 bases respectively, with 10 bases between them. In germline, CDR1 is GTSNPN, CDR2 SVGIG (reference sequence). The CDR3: CAWSAQGLTDTQYF. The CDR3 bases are TGTGCCTGGAGTGCCCAAGGACTCACAGATACGCAGTATTTT.

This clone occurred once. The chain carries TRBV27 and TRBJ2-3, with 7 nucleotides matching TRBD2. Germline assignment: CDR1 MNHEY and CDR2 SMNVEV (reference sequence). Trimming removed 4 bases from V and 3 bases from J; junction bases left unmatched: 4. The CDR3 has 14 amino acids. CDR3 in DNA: TGTGCCAGCAGTTATAGCGGGTGGACAGATACGCAGTATTTT. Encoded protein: CASSYSGWTDTQYF.

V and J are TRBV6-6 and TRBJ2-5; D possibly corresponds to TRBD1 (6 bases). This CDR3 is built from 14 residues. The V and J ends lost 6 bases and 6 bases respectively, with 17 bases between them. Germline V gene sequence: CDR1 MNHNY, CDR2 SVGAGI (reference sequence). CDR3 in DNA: TGTGCCAGCAGCCAAGCAGGGGAGAGAAAGACCCAGTACTTC. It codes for CASSQAGERKTQYF.

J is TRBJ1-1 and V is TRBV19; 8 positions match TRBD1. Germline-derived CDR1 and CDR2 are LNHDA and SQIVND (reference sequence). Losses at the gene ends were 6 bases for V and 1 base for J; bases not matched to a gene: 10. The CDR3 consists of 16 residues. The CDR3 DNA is TGTGCCAGTAGGGAACAGGGGGGCACTCCGAACACTGAAGCTTTCTTT. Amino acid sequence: CASREQGGTPNTEAFF.

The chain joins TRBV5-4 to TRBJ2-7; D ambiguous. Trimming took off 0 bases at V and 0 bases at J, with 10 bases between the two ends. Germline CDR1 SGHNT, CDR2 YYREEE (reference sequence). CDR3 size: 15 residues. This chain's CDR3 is CASSLGASSSYEQYF. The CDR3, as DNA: TGTGCCAGCAGCTTGGGCGCCTCAAGCTCCTACGAGCAGTACTTC.

CDR3 in amino acids: CASGSPPNPGTGGLYEQYF. CDR3 DNA: TGTGCTAGTGGTTCACCACCGAACCCCGGGACAGGGGGCCTTTACGAGCAGTACTTC. The V and J genes are TRBV12-5 and TRBJ2-7, with 12 bases aligning to TRBD1. V lost 4 bases and J lost 4; bases outside the gene matches: 17. The CDR3 runs to 19 residues. Germline CDR1 is LGHNT and CDR2 is FRNRAP.

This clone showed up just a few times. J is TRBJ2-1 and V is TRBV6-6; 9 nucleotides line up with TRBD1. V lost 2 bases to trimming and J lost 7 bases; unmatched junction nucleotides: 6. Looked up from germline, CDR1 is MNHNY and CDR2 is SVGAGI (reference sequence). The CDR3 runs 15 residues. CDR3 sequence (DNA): TGTGCCAGCAGTTACCTTGGACAGGGGTGGAATGAGCAGTTCTTC. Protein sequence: CASSYLGQGWNEQFF.

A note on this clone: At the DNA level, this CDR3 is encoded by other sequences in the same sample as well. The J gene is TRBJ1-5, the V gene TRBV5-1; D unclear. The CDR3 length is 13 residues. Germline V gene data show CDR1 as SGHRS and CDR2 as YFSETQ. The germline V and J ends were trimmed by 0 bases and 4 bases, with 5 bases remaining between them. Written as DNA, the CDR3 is TGCGCCAGCAGCTTGGACCGGAATCAGCCCCAGCATTTT. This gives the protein CASSLDRNQPQHF.

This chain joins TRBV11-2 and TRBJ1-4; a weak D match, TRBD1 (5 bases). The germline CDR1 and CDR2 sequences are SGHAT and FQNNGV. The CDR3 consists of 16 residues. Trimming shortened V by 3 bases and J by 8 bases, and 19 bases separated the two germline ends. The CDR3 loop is CASSLVSGTFGEKLFF. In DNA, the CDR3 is TGTGCCAGCAGCTTGGTATCGGGGACTTTCGGGGAAAAACTGTTTTTT.

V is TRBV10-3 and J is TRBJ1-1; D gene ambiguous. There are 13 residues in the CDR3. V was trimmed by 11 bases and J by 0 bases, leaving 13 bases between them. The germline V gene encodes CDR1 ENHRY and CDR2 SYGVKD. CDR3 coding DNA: TGTGCCGTTCACGAACAGTTGAACACTGAAGCTTTCTTT. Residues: CAVHEQLNTEAFF.

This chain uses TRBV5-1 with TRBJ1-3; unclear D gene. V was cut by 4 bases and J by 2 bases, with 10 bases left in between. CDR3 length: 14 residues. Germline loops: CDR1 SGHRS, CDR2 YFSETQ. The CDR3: CASSQQSPGNTIYF. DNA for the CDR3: TGCGCCAGCAGCCAACAGAGTCCTGGAAACACCATATATTTT.

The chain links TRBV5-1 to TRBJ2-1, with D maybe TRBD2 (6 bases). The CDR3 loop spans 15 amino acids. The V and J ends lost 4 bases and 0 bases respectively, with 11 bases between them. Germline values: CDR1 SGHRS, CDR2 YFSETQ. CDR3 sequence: CASSTSRSSYNEQFF. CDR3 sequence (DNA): TGCGCCAGCAGCACTAGCAGAAGCTCCTACAATGAGCAGTTCTTC.

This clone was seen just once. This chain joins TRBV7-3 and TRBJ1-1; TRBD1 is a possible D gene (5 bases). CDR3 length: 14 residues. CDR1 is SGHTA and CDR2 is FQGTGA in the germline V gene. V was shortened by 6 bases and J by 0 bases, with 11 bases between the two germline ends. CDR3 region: CASRLAGLNTEAFF. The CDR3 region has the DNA TGTGCCAGCAGGCTGGCAGGGTTGAACACTGAAGCTTTCTTT.

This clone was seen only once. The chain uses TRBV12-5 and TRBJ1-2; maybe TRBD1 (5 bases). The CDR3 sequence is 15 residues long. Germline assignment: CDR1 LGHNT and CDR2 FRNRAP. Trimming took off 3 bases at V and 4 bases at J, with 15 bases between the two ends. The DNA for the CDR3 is TGTGCTAGTGGTTTACCCGTAGCAGGGCTCTATGGCTACACCTTC. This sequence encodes CASGLPVAGLYGYTF.

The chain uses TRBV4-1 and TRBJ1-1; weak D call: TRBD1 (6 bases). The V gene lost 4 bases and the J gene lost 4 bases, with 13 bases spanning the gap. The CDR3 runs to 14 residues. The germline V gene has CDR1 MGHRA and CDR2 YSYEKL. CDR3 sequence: CASSPRGAGTEAFF. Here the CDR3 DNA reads TGCGCCAGCAGCCCTCGGGGGGCAGGCACTGAAGCTTTCTTT.

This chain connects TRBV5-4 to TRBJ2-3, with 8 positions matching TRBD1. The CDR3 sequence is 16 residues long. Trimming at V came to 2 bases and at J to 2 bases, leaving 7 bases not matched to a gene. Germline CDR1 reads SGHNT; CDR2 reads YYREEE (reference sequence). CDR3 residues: CASSLHRGINTDTQYF. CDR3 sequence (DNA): TGTGCCAGCAGCTTACACAGGGGGATAAACACAGATACGCAGTATTTT.

CDR3 loop: CASSKGTGVGEETQYF. The CDR3 DNA sequence: TGTGCCAGCAGCAAAGGGACAGGGGTTGGGGAGGAGACCCAGTACTTC. J is TRBJ2-5 and V is TRBV13; TRBD1 matches at 10 bases. Germline assignment: CDR1 PRHDT and CDR2 FYEKMQ (reference sequence). The CDR3 consists of 16 residues. The V segment lost 5 bases and the J segment 5 bases; nucleotides outside the gene matches: 11.

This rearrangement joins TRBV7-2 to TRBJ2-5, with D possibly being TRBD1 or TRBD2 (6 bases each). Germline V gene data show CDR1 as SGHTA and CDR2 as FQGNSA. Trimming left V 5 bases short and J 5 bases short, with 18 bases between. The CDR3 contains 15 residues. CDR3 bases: TGTGCCAGCAGCCGGGAAGGGGGGTTTATGGAGACCCAGTACTTC. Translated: CASSREGGFMETQYF.

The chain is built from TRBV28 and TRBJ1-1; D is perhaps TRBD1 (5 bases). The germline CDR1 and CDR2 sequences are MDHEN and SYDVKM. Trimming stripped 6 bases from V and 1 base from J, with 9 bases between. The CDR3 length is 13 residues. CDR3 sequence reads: CASRGRSNTEAFF. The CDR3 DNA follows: TGTGCCAGCAGGGGACGGTCGAACACTGAAGCTTTCTTT. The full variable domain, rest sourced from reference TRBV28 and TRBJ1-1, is DVKVTQSSRYLVKRTGEKVFLECVQDMDHENMFWYRQDPGLGLRLIYFSYDVKMKEKGDIPEGYSVSREKKERFSLILESASTNQTSMYLCASRGRSNTEAFFGQGTRLTVV.

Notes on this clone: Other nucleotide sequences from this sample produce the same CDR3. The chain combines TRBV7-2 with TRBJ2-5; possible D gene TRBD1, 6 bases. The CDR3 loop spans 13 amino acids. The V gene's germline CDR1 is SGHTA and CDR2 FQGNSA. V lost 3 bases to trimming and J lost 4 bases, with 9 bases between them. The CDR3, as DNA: TGTGCCAGCAGCTTCCAGGGGCGAGAGACCCAGTACTTC. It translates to CASSFQGRETQYF.

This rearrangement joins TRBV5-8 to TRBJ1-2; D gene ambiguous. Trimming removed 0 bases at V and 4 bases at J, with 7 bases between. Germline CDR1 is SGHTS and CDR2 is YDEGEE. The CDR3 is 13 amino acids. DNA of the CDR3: TGTGCCAGCAGCTTGGGAACCCCCTATGGCTACACCTTC. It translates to CASSLGTPYGYTF.

DNA for the CDR3: TGTGCCAGCAGCCACCCCCCCAGCGGGGCCGGGGAGCTGTTTTTT. Translation: CASSHPPSGAGELFF. The rearrangement links TRBV5-4 to TRBJ2-2; 7 bases are a match to TRBD2. Germline values: CDR1 SGHNT, CDR2 YYREEE (reference sequence). This CDR3 has 15 residues. The V gene end was trimmed by 4 bases and the J gene end by 6 bases; junction bases not matched to a gene: 9.

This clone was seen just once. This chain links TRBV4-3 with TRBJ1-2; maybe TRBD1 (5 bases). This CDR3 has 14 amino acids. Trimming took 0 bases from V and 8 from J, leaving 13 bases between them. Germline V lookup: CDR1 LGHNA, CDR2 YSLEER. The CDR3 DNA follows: TGCGCCAGCAGCCAAGATCAGGGCAGCGGGGGCTACACCTTC. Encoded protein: CASSQDQGSGGYTF.

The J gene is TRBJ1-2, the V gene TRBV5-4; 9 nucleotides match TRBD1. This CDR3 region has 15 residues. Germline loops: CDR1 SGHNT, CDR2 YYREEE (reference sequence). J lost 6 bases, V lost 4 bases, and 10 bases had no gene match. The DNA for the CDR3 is TGTGCCAGCAGCATTACAGGGGGCAGGATGAATGGCTACACCTTC. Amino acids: CASSITGGRMNGYTF.

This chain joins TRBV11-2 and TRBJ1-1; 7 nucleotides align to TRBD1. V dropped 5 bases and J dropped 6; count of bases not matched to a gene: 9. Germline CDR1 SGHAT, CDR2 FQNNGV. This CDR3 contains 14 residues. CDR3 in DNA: TGTGCCAGCAGCCTCGGAGACAGGGACGCTGAAGCTTTCTTT. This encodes CASSLGDRDAEAFF.